One and the same sample provided the 19 T cell receptor beta chains below, sequenced in a study of shared clonotypes between healthy human individuals. Using immunoSEQ multiplex PCR, the repertoire was profiled, and TCRdb retains in-frame clones only, with some absent. The sample gives roughly 2,300,000 clones, around 93% of which show up once; 0.3% to 0.4% is in the top ten. The specimen sequenced was naive CD4+ T cells from PBMCs. Regarding subset: CD45RA+ positively selected. Receptors were obtained from a man aged 18 to 29 in good health. Some clones in this sample may be carry-over from other donors' samples.

V is TRBV5-1 and J is TRBJ1-4; D may be TRBD1 (6 bases). V gave up 4 bases and J gave up 4 bases, with 14 bases separating them. Germline V lookup: CDR1 SGHRS, CDR2 YFSETQ. This CDR3 region has 15 residues. This chain's CDR3 is CASSAVQGSNEKLFF. CDR3 in DNA: TGCGCCAGCAGCGCGGTTCAGGGGAGTAATGAAAAACTGTTTTTT. Variable domain in full (rest from reference TRBV5-1 and TRBJ1-4): KAGVTQTPRYLIKTRGQQVTLSCSPISGHRSVSWYQQTPGQGLQFLFEYFSETQRNKGNFPGRFSGRQFSNSRSEMNVSTLELGDSALYLCASSAVQGSNEKLFFGSGTQLSVL.

The V call is TRBV10-2, the J call TRBJ2-7; D is unclear. CDR1 and CDR2 from the germline V gene are WSHSY and SAAADI. There are 16 residues in the CDR3. Between the trimmed V and J ends, which lost 3 bases and 4 bases, there was a span of 19 bases. The CDR3 loop reads CASSDSWRRKEYEQYF. As DNA, the CDR3 is TGCGCCAGCAGTGATTCTTGGAGACGGAAGGAGTACGAGCAGTACTTC.

V and J are TRBV29-1 and TRBJ2-3; 7 bases align to TRBD1. This CDR3 has 13 amino acids. The J segment lost 6 bases and the V segment lost 7 bases, leaving 10 bases of the junction unmatched. CDR1 and CDR2 from the germline V gene are SQVTM and ANQGSEA. The CDR3 nucleotides are TGCAGCGCCGAGGGGGCAGAAACTGATACGCAGTATTTT. It specifies CSAEGAETDTQYF.

The chain has TRBV28 and TRBJ1-2, with a tentative D call TRBD1 (5 bases). This CDR3 has 14 residues. V gave up 4 bases and J gave up 8 bases, with 17 bases separating them. The V gene's germline CDR1 is MDHEN and CDR2 SYDVKM. The DNA of the CDR3 is TGTGCCAGCAGTTCGCAAGGGACCCCCCGGGGCTACACCTTC. It translates to CASSSQGTPRGYTF.

V and J are TRBV28 and TRBJ2-2; TRBD1 matches 10 bases. Germline V gene data show CDR1 as MDHEN and CDR2 as SYDVKM. This CDR3 comprises 16 residues. V lost 2 bases and J lost 7; bases outside the gene matches: 7. CDR3 DNA: TGTGCCAGCAGTTTAATTCACGGGACAGGGGACGGGGAGCTGTTTTTT. Encoded protein: CASSLIHGTGDGELFF.

CDR3 sequence: CASSPWDRGREKLFF. As DNA, the CDR3 is TGTGCCAGCAGCCCCTGGGACAGGGGGCGAGAAAAACTGTTTTTT. The rearrangement links TRBV11-3 to TRBJ1-4, with 12 bases identical to TRBD1. CDR1 and CDR2 from the germline V gene are SGHNT and YENEEA. This CDR3 region has 15 residues. V gave up 5 bases and J gave up 8 bases; unmatched junction bases: 6.

The rearrangement uses TRBV28 and TRBJ2-7; TRBD2 is a possible D gene (6 bases). The V end lost 4 bases, the J end lost 2 bases, and 15 bases lay between the germline ends. The CDR3 has 15 residues. Germline V gene sequence: CDR1 MDHEN, CDR2 SYDVKM. This chain's CDR3 is CASSSRLESPYEQYF. CDR3 coding DNA: TGTGCCAGCAGTTCGCGACTAGAGTCCCCCTACGAGCAGTACTTC.

The chain uses TRBV4-2 and TRBJ2-3, with TRBD2 as a possible D gene (5 bases). The V gene lost 4 bases and the J gene lost 6 bases, with 29 bases spanning the gap. CDR1 LGHNA and CDR2 YNFKEQ come from the germline V gene. This CDR3 has 19 residues. The CDR3 bases are TGTGCCAGCAGCCTCAAGTTAGTGAATTCCGGTGGAGGTCGTGATACGCAGTATTTT. Its protein is CASSLKLVNSGGGRDTQYF.

V gene TRBV7-2 combines with J gene TRBJ1-2, with D possibly TRBD1 on 6 matching bases. The CDR3 consists of 14 residues. Deletions cut 1 base from V and 5 bases from J, with 11 bases between. Germline assignment: CDR1 SGHTA and CDR2 FQGNSA. This CDR3 reads CASSLVGRGYGYTF. CDR3 bases: TGTGCCAGCAGCTTAGTAGGCAGGGGATATGGCTACACCTTC.

The chain is built from TRBV28 and TRBJ1-2; no clear D. V was shortened by 7 bases and J by 1 base, with 7 bases between the two germline ends. The CDR3 sequence is 12 residues long. Germline values: CDR1 MDHEN, CDR2 SYDVKM. CDR3 coding DNA: TGTGCCAGCACTAAGGGTAACTATGGCTACACCTTC. It yields the protein CASTKGNYGYTF.

The chain joins TRBV5-1 to TRBJ1-5; TRBD1 is a possible D gene (6 bases). This CDR3 region has 14 residues. V dropped 4 bases and J dropped 2 bases, with 10 bases sitting between them. CDR1 SGHRS and CDR2 YFSETQ come from the germline V gene. The CDR3 nucleotides read TGCGCCAGCAGCCCCTGGGGGCGCAATCAGCCCCAGCATTTT. It encodes CASSPWGRNQPQHF.

The V gene is TRBV10-3, the J gene TRBJ1-2; D may be TRBD1 (5 bases). The CDR3 loop spans 15 amino acids. The ends were cut back, 0 bases at V and 8 bases at J, with 16 bases in the middle. Germline V CDR1 and CDR2: ENHRY, SYGVKD. CDR3 sequence: CAISESSVRAKGYTF. The DNA of the CDR3 is TGTGCCATCAGTGAGTCGAGCGTCAGGGCGAAAGGCTACACCTTC.

V usage is TRBV6-6 and J usage is TRBJ2-7; TRBD2 aligns across 7 bases. In germline, CDR1 is MNHNY, CDR2 SVGAGI (reference sequence). V gave up 2 bases and J gave up 5 bases; unmatched junction bases: 6. This CDR3 contains 14 residues. This CDR3 reads CASSYGAGRDEQYF. The CDR3 DNA reads as TGTGCCAGCAGTTACGGAGCGGGGCGAGACGAGCAGTACTTC.

J is TRBJ1-3 and V is TRBV19; TRBD1 aligns across 7 bases. J gave up 6 bases and V 5 bases, and 7 bases lay outside the gene matches. The germline gives CDR1 LNHDA, CDR2 SQIVND (reference sequence). This CDR3 region has 14 residues. This chain's CDR3 is CASSPQGYQNTIYF. The CDR3 bases are TGTGCCAGTAGTCCACAGGGGTACCAAAACACCATATATTTT.

The chain carries TRBV4-2 and TRBJ2-7; 7 nucleotides line up with TRBD2. V lost 4 bases and J lost 2; bases outside the gene matches: 8. The CDR3 is made up of 15 amino acids. The V gene's germline CDR1 is LGHNA and CDR2 YNFKEQ. CDR3: CASSPSSGSTYEQYF. CDR3 nucleotide sequence: TGTGCCAGCAGCCCCTCTAGCGGATCAACCTACGAGCAGTACTTC.

The chain links TRBV7-3 to TRBJ2-2; D is undetermined. The germline V gene encodes CDR1 SGHTA and CDR2 FQGTGA. Trimming shortened V by 4 bases and J by 6 bases, and 9 bases separated the two germline ends. The CDR3 has 13 amino acids. In DNA, the CDR3 is TGTGCCAGCAGCTCCTTCCGGGCCGGGGAGCTGTTTTTT. As protein: CASSSFRAGELFF. Based on the CDR3 plus reference TRBV7-3 and TRBJ2-2, the full variable domain is GAGVSQTPSNKVTEKGKYVELRCDPISGHTALYWYRQSLGQGPEFLIYFQGTGAADDSGLPNDRFFAVRPEGSVSTLKIQRTERGDSAVYLCASSSFRAGELFFGEGSRLTVL.

The genes are TRBV5-1 and TRBJ2-7, with D possibly matching TRBD2 (5 bases). This CDR3 contains 13 residues. Germline CDR1 SGHRS, CDR2 YFSETQ. Trimming shortened V by 0 bases and J by 3 bases, and 7 bases separated the two germline ends. Here the CDR3 DNA reads TGCGCCAGCAGCTTGGGGGAGTACTACGAGCAGTACTTC. It specifies CASSLGEYYEQYF.

The V call is TRBV7-3, the J call TRBJ1-1; D gene ambiguous. Trimming cost V 2 bases and J 0 bases, with 7 bases left between them. The CDR3 contains 14 residues. Germline V gene lookup returns CDR1 SGHTA and CDR2 FQGTGA. CDR3 loop: CASSLFPMNTEAFF. The CDR3 nucleotides are TGTGCCAGCAGCTTATTCCCCATGAACACTGAAGCTTTCTTT.

V gene TRBV14 combines with J gene TRBJ2-3; 11 positions agree with TRBD1. Trimming at V came to 3 bases and at J to 4 bases, leaving 6 bases not matched to a gene. The CDR3 runs 16 residues. Germline CDR1 is SGHDN and CDR2 is FVKESK. As DNA, the CDR3 is TGTGCCAGCAGCCACCGGACAGGGGGCGTTTCAGATACGCAGTATTTT. Its translation: CASSHRTGGVSDTQYF.